This TCR beta chain was identified in a study of PD-1 blockade in classical Hodgkin lymphoma. Clones were sequenced by immunoSEQ multiplex PCR, and TCRdb holds only the in-frame ones, with some missing. The sample has over 35,000 clones, about 89% seen once. Each patient's relapse followed autologous stem cell transplantation, and brentuximab vedotin exposure varied. There are 13 residues in the CDR3. V was pared by 10 bases and J by 8 bases, with 10 bases of the junction left unmatched. Per the germline V gene, CDR1 is ENHRY and CDR2 is SYGVKD. The rearrangement links TRBV10-3 to TRBJ2-1, with TRBD2 matching 8 bases. The sequenced sample was peripheral blood mononuclear cells (PBMCs), obtained at baseline. The TCR originated in a human donor with classical Hodgkin lymphoma. The CDR3 nucleotides are TGTGCCACCGGGACTAGTTTGATCCATGAGCAGTTCTTC. Amino acids: CATGTSLIHEQFF.